This T cell receptor beta chain was sequenced during a study of blood T cell repertoires in COVID-19. The CDR3 consists of 14 residues. Trimming removed 3 bases from V and 10 bases from J; junction bases left unmatched: 6. Germline loops: CDR1 MNHNS, CDR2 SASEGT. Original handling: Estimation of nucleated cell counts was performed using reference gene primer amplification. TCRdb's table, derived via immunoSEQ multiplex PCR, lists solely in-frame clones and lacks some. V and J calls and clone size are those listed in that table; D and trimming were worked out from the DNA. Among 90,000 to 120,000 clones listed, 84% were seen once.

This receptor was obtained from a human donor in a cohort sampled during active COVID-19. V usage is TRBV6-1 and J usage is TRBJ1-4; 9 positions match TRBD1. Source material: peripheral blood. CDR3 in DNA: TGTGCCAGCAGTGAGCCGGGACAGGGCCCAAAACTGTTTTTT. It translates to CASSEPGQGPKLFF.